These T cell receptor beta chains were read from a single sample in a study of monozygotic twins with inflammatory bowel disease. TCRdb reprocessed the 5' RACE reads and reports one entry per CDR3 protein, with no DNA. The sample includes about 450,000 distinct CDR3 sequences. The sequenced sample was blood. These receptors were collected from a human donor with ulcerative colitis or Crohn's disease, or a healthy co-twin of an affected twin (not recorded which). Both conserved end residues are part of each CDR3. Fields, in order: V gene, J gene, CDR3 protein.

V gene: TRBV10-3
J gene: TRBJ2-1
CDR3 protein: CAISESKGGGANEQFF

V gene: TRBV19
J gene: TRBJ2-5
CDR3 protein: CASSMDILSETQYF

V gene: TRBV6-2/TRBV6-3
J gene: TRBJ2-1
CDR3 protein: CASSPSRGVGNEQFF

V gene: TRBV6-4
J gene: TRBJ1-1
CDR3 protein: CASSGQEGTEAFF

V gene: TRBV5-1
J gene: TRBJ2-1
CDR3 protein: CASSLAGSGGYNEQFF

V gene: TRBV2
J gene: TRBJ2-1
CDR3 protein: CASSKRLAAEQFF

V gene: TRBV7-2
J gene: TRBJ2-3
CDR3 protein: CASSYQSASTDTQYF

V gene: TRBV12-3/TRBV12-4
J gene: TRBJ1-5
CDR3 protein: CASRQGASVQPQHF

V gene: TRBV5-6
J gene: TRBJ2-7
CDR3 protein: CASSWLGLAATYEQYF

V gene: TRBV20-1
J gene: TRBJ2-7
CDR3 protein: CSVTSGYEQYF

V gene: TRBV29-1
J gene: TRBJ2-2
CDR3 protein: CSGLVGGNTGELFF

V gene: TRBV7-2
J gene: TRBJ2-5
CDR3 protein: CASSYRGARQETQYF

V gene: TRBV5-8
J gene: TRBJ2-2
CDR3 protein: CASSIRTINTGELFF

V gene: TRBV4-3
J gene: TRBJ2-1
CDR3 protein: CASSQDTSLAGGNEQFF

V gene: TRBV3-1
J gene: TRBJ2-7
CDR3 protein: CASSSQGGGGQYF

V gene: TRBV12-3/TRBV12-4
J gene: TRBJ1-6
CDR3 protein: CASSFLRGLGNSPLHF

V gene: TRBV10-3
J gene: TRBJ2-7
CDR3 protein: CAISESRRGTSGQLYEQYF

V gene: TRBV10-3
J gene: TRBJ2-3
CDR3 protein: CAISGGTSSTDTQYF

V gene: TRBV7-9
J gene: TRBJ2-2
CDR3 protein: CASSIQGGDTGELFF

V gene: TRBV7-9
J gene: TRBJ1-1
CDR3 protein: CASSARVYTEAFF

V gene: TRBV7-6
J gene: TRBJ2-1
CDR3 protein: CASSLVAPVPSSYNEQFF

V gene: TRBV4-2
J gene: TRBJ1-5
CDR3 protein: CASSQDQGSRQPQHF

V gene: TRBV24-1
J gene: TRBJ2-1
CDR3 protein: CATSDSGLAGGYNEQFF

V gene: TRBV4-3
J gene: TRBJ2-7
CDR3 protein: CASSQIQGSSYEQYF

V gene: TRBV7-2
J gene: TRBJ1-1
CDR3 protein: CASSFTGQDKVIF

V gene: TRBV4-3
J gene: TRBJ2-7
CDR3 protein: CASSQDIRRHSYEQYF

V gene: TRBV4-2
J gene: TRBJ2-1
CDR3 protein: CASSQEKAGDWSSYNEQFF

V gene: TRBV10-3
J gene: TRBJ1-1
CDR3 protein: CAISEGTGGTEAFF

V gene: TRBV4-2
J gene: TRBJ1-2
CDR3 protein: CAGSQVGELGANYGYTF

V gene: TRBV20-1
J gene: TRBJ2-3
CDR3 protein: CSALGQLTDTQYF

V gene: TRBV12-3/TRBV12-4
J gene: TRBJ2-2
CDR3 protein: CASSFGLASGSVGELFF

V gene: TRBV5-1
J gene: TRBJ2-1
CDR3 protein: CASSLRTSSEYEQFF

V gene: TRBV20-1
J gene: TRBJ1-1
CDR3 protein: CSAIRDNSPLAFF

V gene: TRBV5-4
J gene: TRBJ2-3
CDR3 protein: CASSIGLAGGPHTQYF

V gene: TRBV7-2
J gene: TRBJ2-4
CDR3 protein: CASSLPGTVKNIQYF

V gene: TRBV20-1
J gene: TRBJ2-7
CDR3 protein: CSARDRPGVYYEQYF

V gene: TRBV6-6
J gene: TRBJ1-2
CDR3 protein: CASSPPGSHGYTF

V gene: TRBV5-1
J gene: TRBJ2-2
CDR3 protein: CASSWQGVTGELFF

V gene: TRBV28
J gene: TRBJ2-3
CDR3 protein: CASRTGISTDTQYF

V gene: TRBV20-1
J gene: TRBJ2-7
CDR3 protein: CSAPRRTGGPNTEQYF

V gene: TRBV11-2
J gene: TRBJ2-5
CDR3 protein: CASSLRFSGRGTRTGRETQYF

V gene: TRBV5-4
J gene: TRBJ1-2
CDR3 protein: CASSSLGDNYGYTF

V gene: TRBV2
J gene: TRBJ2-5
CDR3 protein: CASSESGTQYF

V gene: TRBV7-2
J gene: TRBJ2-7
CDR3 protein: CASSLDLPYEQYF

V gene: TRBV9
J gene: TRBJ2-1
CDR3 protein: CASSERASGVNEHFF

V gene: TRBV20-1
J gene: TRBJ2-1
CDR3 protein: CSATIGLAGGLEQFF

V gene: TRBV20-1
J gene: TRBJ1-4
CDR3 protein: CSASPGGFNEKLFF

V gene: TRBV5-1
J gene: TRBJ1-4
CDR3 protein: CASRMTEEGYEKLFF

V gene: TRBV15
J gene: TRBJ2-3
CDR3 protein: CATSRGGGAGATQYF

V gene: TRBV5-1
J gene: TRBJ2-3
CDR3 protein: CASSSGQSGFGYF

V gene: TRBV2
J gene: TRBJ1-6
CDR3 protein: CASSESPRPPLHF

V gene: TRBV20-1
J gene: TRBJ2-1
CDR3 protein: CSARPSARNEQFF